This T cell receptor beta chain was found in a study of cytomegalovirus exposure and HLA in healthy donors. Broader study findings: Prediction of most subjects' HLA-A and HLA-B alleles by TCR beta sequences was reportedly accurate.

Use of 60 Vbeta and 13 Jbeta primers characterized the PCR. Original processing methods: Counted up in a later analysis, unique TCR beta chains came to about 80 million, with about 9.9 million shared. Assay used: immunoSEQ multiplex PCR; TCRdb lists only in-frame clones, some missing. That table supplies the V and J calls and clone size; D and trimming were determined from the DNA. The sample holds fewer than 200,000 clones, 75% to 80% seen once. As to this clone: Its antigen remains unidentified.

The CDR3 extends over 14 amino acids. Germline CDR1 reads MNHNS; CDR2 reads SASEGT. V trimming: 10 bases; J trimming: 3 bases; junction bases outside the gene matches: 7. The TCR sequence derives from a female donor in good health and CMV-seronegative. The rearrangement joins TRBV6-1 to TRBJ2-3; TRBD2 matches at 10 bases. The sample taken for sequencing was PBMCs. CDR3 sequence: CATSIAGGTDTQYF. As DNA, the CDR3 is TGTGCCACCTCTATAGCGGGGGGAACAGATACGCAGTATTTT.